These 2 T cell receptor beta chains share one sample of origin, sequenced in a study of cytomegalovirus exposure and HLA in healthy donors. Profiled with immunoSEQ multiplex PCR; TCRdb holds only in-frame clones, not every one. Among around 130,000 clones listed, about 85% were seen once. Sequencing was performed on PBMCs. The receptors stem from a woman aged 25 to 39 in good health and CMV-seronegative.

V usage is TRBV7-9 and J usage is TRBJ1-4, with a weak D call TRBD1 (6 bases). The CDR3 has 15 residues. V was trimmed by 5 bases and J by 0 bases, leaving 10 bases between them. Looked up from germline, CDR1 is SEHNR and CDR2 is FQNEAQ (reference sequence). CDR3 protein: CASSQGTTTNEKLFF. The CDR3, as DNA: TGTGCCAGCAGCCAGGGGACAACAACTAATGAAAAACTGTTTTTT.

The rearrangement uses TRBV29-1 and TRBJ2-5; D is uncertain. CDR1 and CDR2 (germline): SQVTM, ANQGSEA. The V gene lost 1 base and the J gene lost 5 bases, with 14 bases spanning the gap. The CDR3 length is 14 residues. CDR3 in amino acids: CSVEVTYQAETQYF. Here the CDR3 DNA reads TGCAGCGTTGAAGTGACCTACCAGGCGGAGACCCAGTACTTC.